Listed below are T cell receptor beta chains from one sample, sequenced in a study of shared T cell receptors in the human thymus. Sequenced by immunoSEQ multiplex PCR; TCRdb stores in-frame clones only, minus some. Of 600,000 or so clones listed, about 89% were seen once; the top ten hold about 0.0094%. These records were also assigned to another study, of human thymus T cells.

Specimen: thymocytes. These receptors were collected from a boy younger than two with a congenital heart defect. The CDR3 runs from the conserved cysteine through the conserved F or W. Fields, in order: D gene, clone size, CDR3 length, V gene, J gene, CDR3 DNA, CDR3 protein. D genes are given only for firm matches. The size of a clone is reported for some rows only, either as once, few or many, or as a class for expanded clones.

d_call: .; clone_size: .; cdr3_length: 13; v_call: TRBV5-6; j_call: TRBJ1-2; cdr3_nt: TGTGCCAGCAGCAATCAACAGGGAGATGGCTACACCTTC; cdr3_aa: CASSNQQGDGYTF
d_call: TRBD1; clone_size: .; cdr3_length: 15; v_call: TRBV5-4; j_call: TRBJ2-1; cdr3_nt: TGTGCCAGCAGCGGCGACAGGGTTGACAACAATGAGCAGTTCTTC; cdr3_aa: CASSGDRVDNNEQFF
d_call: TRBD1; clone_size: .; cdr3_length: 13; v_call: TRBV2; j_call: TRBJ2-2; cdr3_nt: TGTGCCGTCAGGGGGCGCAACACCGGGGAGCTGTTTTTT; cdr3_aa: CAVRGRNTGELFF
d_call: TRBD1; clone_size: .; cdr3_length: 18; v_call: TRBV28; j_call: TRBJ1-5; cdr3_nt: TGTGCCAGCAGTTGGACGCCCCCCGGGACAGGGATCAATCAGCCCCAGCATTTT; cdr3_aa: CASSWTPPGTGINQPQHF
d_call: .; clone_size: .; cdr3_length: 14; v_call: TRBV15; j_call: TRBJ1-5; cdr3_nt: TGTGCCACCAGCAGCAACAGGCAACATCAGCCCCAGCATTTT; cdr3_aa: CATSSNRQHQPQHF
d_call: TRBD1; clone_size: .; cdr3_length: 14; v_call: TRBV6-5; j_call: TRBJ1-1; cdr3_nt: TGTGCCAGCAGTGCGGACAGGGTGAACACTGAAGCTTTCTTT; cdr3_aa: CASSADRVNTEAFF
d_call: .; clone_size: .; cdr3_length: 18; v_call: TRBV27; j_call: TRBJ2-6; cdr3_nt: TGTGCCAGCAGTCCCAGGGCAGGAACTGTCTCTGGGGCCAACGTCCTGACTTTC; cdr3_aa: CASSPRAGTVSGANVLTF
d_call: .; clone_size: .; cdr3_length: 15; v_call: TRBV6-6; j_call: TRBJ2-2; cdr3_nt: TGTGCCAGCAGTCCTTTTCCGGCGAACACCGGGGAGCTGTTTTTT; cdr3_aa: CASSPFPANTGELFF
d_call: .; clone_size: .; cdr3_length: 17; v_call: TRBV5-6; j_call: TRBJ2-5; cdr3_nt: TGTGCCAGCAGCTATACTAGTTGGGCGGGACCACAAGAGACCCAGTACTTC; cdr3_aa: CASSYTSWAGPQETQYF
d_call: TRBD1; clone_size: .; cdr3_length: 14; v_call: TRBV25-1; j_call: TRBJ1-1; cdr3_nt: TGTGCCAGCCAGGACAGGGGGCGGAACACTGAAGCTTTCTTT; cdr3_aa: CASQDRGRNTEAFF
d_call: TRBD1; clone_size: .; cdr3_length: 15; v_call: TRBV4-2; j_call: TRBJ1-6; cdr3_nt: TGTGCCAGCAGCGGACAGGGTGAGGGGAATTCCCCCCTCCACTTT; cdr3_aa: CASSGQGEGNSPLHF
d_call: TRBD2; clone_size: once; cdr3_length: 17; v_call: TRBV5-4; j_call: TRBJ2-3; cdr3_nt: TGTGCCAGCAGCCCTGAGGTAGCGGGGGGAACCCCAGATACGCAGTATTTT; cdr3_aa: CASSPEVAGGTPDTQYF
d_call: TRBD1; clone_size: .; cdr3_length: 18; v_call: TRBV7-2; j_call: TRBJ1-5; cdr3_nt: TGTGCCAGCAGCTTAGTGGGACAGGGAAGAGAGAGCAATCAGCCCCAGCATTTT; cdr3_aa: CASSLVGQGRESNQPQHF
d_call: TRBD1; clone_size: .; cdr3_length: 21; v_call: TRBV4-1; j_call: TRBJ1-5; cdr3_nt: TGCGCCAGCAGCCTGACCCCATCCGACACCGGGACAGGGGATAGCAATCAGCCCCAGCATTTT; cdr3_aa: CASSLTPSDTGTGDSNQPQHF
d_call: .; clone_size: .; cdr3_length: 15; v_call: TRBV28; j_call: TRBJ2-3; cdr3_nt: TGTGCCAGCAGCTTAAAAGGGACTAGCACAGATACGCAGTATTTT; cdr3_aa: CASSLKGTSTDTQYF
d_call: TRBD1; clone_size: .; cdr3_length: 15; v_call: TRBV4-1; j_call: TRBJ1-1; cdr3_nt: TGCGCCAGCAGCCCCGGGACAGGGGCGTACACTGAAGCTTTCTTT; cdr3_aa: CASSPGTGAYTEAFF
d_call: TRBD2; clone_size: few; cdr3_length: 17; v_call: TRBV27; j_call: TRBJ2-3; cdr3_nt: TGTGCCAGCAGTCTCCAACTAGCGGGGGTTCGTGCAGATACGCAGTATTTT; cdr3_aa: CASSLQLAGVRADTQYF
d_call: TRBD2; clone_size: .; cdr3_length: 16; v_call: TRBV28; j_call: TRBJ2-2; cdr3_nt: TGTGCCAGCAGTTTTCCGGCGGGGGGGCCTCCCGGGGAGCTGTTTTTT; cdr3_aa: CASSFPAGGPPGELFF
d_call: TRBD2; clone_size: .; cdr3_length: 19; v_call: TRBV5-4; j_call: TRBJ2-5; cdr3_nt: TGTGCCAGCAGCTCTCCCCCGGGGGACGGGGGCAGCGGGGGGGAGACCCAGTACTTC; cdr3_aa: CASSSPPGDGGSGGETQYF
d_call: .; clone_size: .; cdr3_length: 14; v_call: TRBV5-6; j_call: TRBJ2-7; cdr3_nt: TGTGCCAGCAGCTTGGCTTTCCGGGACTACGAGCAGTACTTC; cdr3_aa: CASSLAFRDYEQYF
d_call: TRBD1; clone_size: .; cdr3_length: 17; v_call: TRBV7-9; j_call: TRBJ1-3; cdr3_nt: TGTGCCAGCAGTTTCACCGGGACAGGGGGCGGTGGAAACACCATATATTTT; cdr3_aa: CASSFTGTGGGGNTIYF
d_call: TRBD2; clone_size: few; cdr3_length: 16; v_call: TRBV18; j_call: TRBJ2-1; cdr3_nt: TGTGCCAGCTCACCAGGACTAGCGGGAGCTAGCGGTGAGCAGTTCTTC; cdr3_aa: CASSPGLAGASGEQFF
d_call: .; clone_size: .; cdr3_length: 15; v_call: TRBV4-3; j_call: TRBJ2-7; cdr3_nt: TGCGCCAGCAGCCAAGGCGTCAGGGGGGAGACTGAGCAGTACTTC; cdr3_aa: CASSQGVRGETEQYF
d_call: .; clone_size: .; cdr3_length: 17; v_call: TRBV14; j_call: TRBJ1-3; cdr3_nt: TGTGCCAGCAGCCAAGATAGGCGGGGAAAGTCTGGAAACACCATATATTTT; cdr3_aa: CASSQDRRGKSGNTIYF
d_call: .; clone_size: .; cdr3_length: 15; v_call: TRBV5-1; j_call: TRBJ1-2; cdr3_nt: TGCGCCAGCAGCTTGAGAGCCGGGACGGGGGACCGCTACACCTTC; cdr3_aa: CASSLRAGTGDRYTF
d_call: TRBD2; clone_size: .; cdr3_length: 15; v_call: TRBV19; j_call: TRBJ2-1; cdr3_nt: TGTGCCAGTGGAGGACTAGCGGGGGGCGTCAATGAGCAGTTCTTC; cdr3_aa: CASGGLAGGVNEQFF
d_call: .; clone_size: once; cdr3_length: 18; v_call: TRBV2; j_call: TRBJ1-5; cdr3_nt: TGTGCCAGCAGTGTGATCCATTTACAGGGACATAGCAATCAGCCCCAGCATTTT; cdr3_aa: CASSVIHLQGHSNQPQHF
d_call: .; clone_size: .; cdr3_length: 13; v_call: TRBV2; j_call: TRBJ1-1; cdr3_nt: TGTGCCGGCCGACAAGGTCCTAACACTGAAGCTTTCTTT; cdr3_aa: CAGRQGPNTEAFF
d_call: TRBD2; clone_size: .; cdr3_length: 16; v_call: TRBV28; j_call: TRBJ2-5; cdr3_nt: TGTGCCAGCAGTTTCGAACTAGCGGGGGCCCAAGAGACCCAGTACTTC; cdr3_aa: CASSFELAGAQETQYF
d_call: .; clone_size: .; cdr3_length: 15; v_call: TRBV5-6; j_call: TRBJ2-1; cdr3_nt: TGTGCCAGCAGCTCACCCAAAGATGGGGGCAGAGAGCAGTTCTTC; cdr3_aa: CASSSPKDGGREQFF
d_call: TRBD2; clone_size: .; cdr3_length: 16; v_call: TRBV25-1; j_call: TRBJ2-7; cdr3_nt: TGTGCCAGCAGCCCCGGGACTAGCGGGGGAACCTACGAGCAGTACTTC; cdr3_aa: CASSPGTSGGTYEQYF
d_call: .; clone_size: .; cdr3_length: 12; v_call: TRBV25-1; j_call: TRBJ2-1; cdr3_nt: TGTGCCAGCAGTGAAATCACAGGAGAGGAGTTCTTC; cdr3_aa: CASSEITGEEFF
d_call: .; clone_size: .; cdr3_length: 13; v_call: TRBV2; j_call: TRBJ2-7; cdr3_nt: TGTGCCAGCAGGGGGCTTCCCCCTTACGAGCAGTACTTC; cdr3_aa: CASRGLPPYEQYF
d_call: .; clone_size: .; cdr3_length: 17; v_call: TRBV28; j_call: TRBJ1-6; cdr3_nt: TGTGCCAGCTCCCGAAGCCCAGGAGGGTCCTATAATTCACCCCTCCACTTT; cdr3_aa: CASSRSPGGSYNSPLHF
d_call: .; clone_size: .; cdr3_length: 15; v_call: TRBV30; j_call: TRBJ1-3; cdr3_nt: TGTGCCTGGGTAACAGACAGTATCTCTGGAAACACCATATATTTT; cdr3_aa: CAWVTDSISGNTIYF
d_call: .; clone_size: .; cdr3_length: 13; v_call: TRBV28; j_call: TRBJ2-1; cdr3_nt: TGTGCCAGCAGTTTGGATGATCGGGATGAGCAGTTCTTC; cdr3_aa: CASSLDDRDEQFF
d_call: TRBD2; clone_size: .; cdr3_length: 14; v_call: TRBV9; j_call: TRBJ2-4; cdr3_nt: TGTGCCAGCAGCGCGGGAGGGCCAAAAAACATTCAGTACTTC; cdr3_aa: CASSAGGPKNIQYF
d_call: .; clone_size: .; cdr3_length: 14; v_call: TRBV29-1; j_call: TRBJ1-2; cdr3_nt: TGCAGCGTTGCTCAGGGTGGTTCCAGACGGGGCTACACCTTC; cdr3_aa: CSVAQGGSRRGYTF
d_call: .; clone_size: .; cdr3_length: 14; v_call: TRBV6-6; j_call: TRBJ2-7; cdr3_nt: TGTGCCAGCAGTTACGGGCAAGTCTACTACGAGCAGTACTTC; cdr3_aa: CASSYGQVYYEQYF
d_call: TRBD1; clone_size: .; cdr3_length: 16; v_call: TRBV7-9; j_call: TRBJ1-2; cdr3_nt: TGTGCCAGCAGCTACCTCCGGGTTGGGGACAGCTATGGCTACACCTTC; cdr3_aa: CASSYLRVGDSYGYTF
d_call: .; clone_size: .; cdr3_length: 13; v_call: TRBV27; j_call: TRBJ1-1; cdr3_nt: .; cdr3_aa: CASSSSGNSEAFF